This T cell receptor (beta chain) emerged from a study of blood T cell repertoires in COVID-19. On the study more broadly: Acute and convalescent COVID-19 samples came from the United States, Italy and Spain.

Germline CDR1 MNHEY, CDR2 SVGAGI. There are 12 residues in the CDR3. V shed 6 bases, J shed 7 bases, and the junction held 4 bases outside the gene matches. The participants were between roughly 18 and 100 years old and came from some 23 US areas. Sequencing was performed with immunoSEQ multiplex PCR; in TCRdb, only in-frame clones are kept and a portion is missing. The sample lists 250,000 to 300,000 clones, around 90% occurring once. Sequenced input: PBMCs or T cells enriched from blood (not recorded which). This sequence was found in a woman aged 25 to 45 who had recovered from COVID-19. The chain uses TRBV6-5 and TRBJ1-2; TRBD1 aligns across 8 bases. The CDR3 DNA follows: TGTGCCAGCAGCCGGACAGGGTTTGGCTACACCTTC. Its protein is CASSRTGFGYTF.